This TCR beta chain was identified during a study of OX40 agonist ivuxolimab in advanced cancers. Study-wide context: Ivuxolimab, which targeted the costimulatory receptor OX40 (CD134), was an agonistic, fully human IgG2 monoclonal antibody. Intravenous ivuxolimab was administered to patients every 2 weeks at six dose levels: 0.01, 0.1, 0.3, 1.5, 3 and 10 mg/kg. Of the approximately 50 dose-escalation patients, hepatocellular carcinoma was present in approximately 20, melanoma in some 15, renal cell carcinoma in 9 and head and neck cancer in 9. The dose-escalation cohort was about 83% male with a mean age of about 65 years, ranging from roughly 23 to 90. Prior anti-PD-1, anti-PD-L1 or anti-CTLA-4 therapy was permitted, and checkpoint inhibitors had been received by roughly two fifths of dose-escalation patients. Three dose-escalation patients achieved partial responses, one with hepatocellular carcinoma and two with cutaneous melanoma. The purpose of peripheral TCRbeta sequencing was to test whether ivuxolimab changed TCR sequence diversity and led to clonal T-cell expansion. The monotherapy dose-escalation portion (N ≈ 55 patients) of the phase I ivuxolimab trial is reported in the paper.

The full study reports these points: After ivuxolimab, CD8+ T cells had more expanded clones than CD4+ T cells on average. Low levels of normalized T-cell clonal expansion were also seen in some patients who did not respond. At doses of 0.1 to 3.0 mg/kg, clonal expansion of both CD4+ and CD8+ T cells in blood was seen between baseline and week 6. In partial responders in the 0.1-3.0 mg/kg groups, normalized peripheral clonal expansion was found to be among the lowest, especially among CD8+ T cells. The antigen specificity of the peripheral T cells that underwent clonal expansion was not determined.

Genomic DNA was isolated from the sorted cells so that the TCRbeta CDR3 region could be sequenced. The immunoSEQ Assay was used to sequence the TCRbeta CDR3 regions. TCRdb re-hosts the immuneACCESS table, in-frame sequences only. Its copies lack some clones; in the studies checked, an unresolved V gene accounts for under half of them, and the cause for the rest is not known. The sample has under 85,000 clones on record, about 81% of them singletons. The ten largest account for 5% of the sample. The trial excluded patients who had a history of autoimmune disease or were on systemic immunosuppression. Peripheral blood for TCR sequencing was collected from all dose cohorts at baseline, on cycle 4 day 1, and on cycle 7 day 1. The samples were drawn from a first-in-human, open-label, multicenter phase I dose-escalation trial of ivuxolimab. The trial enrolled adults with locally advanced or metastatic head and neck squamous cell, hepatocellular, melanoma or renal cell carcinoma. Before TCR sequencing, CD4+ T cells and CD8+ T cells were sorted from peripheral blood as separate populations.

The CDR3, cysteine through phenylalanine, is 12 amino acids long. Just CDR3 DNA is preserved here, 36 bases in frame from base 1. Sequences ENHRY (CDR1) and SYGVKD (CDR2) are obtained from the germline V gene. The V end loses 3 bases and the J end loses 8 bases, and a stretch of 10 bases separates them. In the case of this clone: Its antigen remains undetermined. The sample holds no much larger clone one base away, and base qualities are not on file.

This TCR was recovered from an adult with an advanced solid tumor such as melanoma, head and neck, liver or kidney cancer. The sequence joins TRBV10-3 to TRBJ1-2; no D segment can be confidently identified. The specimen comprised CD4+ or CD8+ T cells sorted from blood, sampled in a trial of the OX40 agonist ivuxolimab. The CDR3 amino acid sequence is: CAISDGSLGYTF. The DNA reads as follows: TGTGCCATCAGTGATGGGAGCTTAGGCTACACCTTC.